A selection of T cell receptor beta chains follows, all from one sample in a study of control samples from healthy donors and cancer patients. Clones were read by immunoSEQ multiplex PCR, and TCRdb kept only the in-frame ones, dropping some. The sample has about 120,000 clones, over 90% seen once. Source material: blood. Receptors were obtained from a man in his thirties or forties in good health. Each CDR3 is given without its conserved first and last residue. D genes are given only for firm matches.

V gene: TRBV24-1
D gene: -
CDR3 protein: ATSSGEASSYNEQF

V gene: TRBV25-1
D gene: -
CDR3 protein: ASSGPPGGDAKNIQY

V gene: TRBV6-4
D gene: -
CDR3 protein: ASSDKRGPGGNTIY

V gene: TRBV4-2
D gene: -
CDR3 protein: ASSQADGTNEKLF

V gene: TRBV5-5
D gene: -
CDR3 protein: ASRVEAGAGSPLH

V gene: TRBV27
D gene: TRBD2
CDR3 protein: ASSQRGGWDTQY

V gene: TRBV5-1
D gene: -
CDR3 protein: ASSLGDSDSAEKLF

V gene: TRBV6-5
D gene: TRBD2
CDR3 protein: ASKRGSVYEQY

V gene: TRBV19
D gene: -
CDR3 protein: ASSIDAQGNQPQH

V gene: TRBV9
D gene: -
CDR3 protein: ASRRGNEQF

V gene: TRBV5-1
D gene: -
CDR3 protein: ASSLEGSTYNEQF

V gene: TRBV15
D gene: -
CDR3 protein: ATRPGSNTEAF

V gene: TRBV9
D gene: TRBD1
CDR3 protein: ASSQGQGVPEAF

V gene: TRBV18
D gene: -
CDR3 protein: ASSPPSRGNTGELF

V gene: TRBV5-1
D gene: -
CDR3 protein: ASSPSYRNTGELF

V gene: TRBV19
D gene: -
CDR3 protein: ASSINPPSSNQPQH

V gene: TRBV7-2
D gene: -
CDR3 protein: ASSLPSSRVNEKLF

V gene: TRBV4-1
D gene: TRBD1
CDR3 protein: ASSQAQGAEPQH

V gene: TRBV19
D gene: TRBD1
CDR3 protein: ATKTGNPNSPLH

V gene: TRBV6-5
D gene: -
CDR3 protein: ASGRPLLSGNTIY

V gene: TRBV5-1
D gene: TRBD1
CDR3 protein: ASSLGPGGYGYT

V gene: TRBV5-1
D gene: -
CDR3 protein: ASSFGGSGANVLT

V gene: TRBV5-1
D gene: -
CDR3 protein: ASSLERRGSGNTIY

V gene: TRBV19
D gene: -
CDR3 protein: ASSPKVDGRGSPLH

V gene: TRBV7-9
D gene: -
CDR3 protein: ASSPGSNTGELF

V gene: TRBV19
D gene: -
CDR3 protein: ASSINRATGELF

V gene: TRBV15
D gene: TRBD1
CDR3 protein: ATSGPGQGIYGYT

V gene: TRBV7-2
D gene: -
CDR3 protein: ASSLALLGAAQRSNEKLF

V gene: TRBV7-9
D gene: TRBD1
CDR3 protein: ASSLGDSSGNTIY

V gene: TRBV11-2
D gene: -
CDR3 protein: ASSVLQGVEQF

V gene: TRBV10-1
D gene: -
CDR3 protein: ASSDPSADTQY

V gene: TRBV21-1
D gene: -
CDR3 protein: ASSKNYSWGTEAF

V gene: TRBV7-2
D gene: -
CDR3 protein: ASSPVGWATDYSNQPQH

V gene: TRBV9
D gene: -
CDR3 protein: ASSPGADAAYNEQF

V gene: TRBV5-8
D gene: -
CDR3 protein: ASSLWLGAQSNQPQH

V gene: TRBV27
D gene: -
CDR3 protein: ASSLGSTPTGELF

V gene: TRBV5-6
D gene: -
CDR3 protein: ASSLANRNEQF

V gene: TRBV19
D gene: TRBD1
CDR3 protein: ASSTRGPRTPLH

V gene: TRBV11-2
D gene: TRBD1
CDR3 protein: ASSFRPPGTGGYNEQF

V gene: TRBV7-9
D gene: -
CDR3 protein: ASRPQVDQGELF

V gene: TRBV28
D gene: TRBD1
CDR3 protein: ASSYKRGDSSNQPQH

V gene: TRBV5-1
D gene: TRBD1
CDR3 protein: ASSRDRIYNSPLH

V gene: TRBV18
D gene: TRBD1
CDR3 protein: ASSPDRGLNTGELF